What follows describes a single TCR beta chain. What it binds is unknown. Produced via immunoSEQ multiplex PCR; TCRdb's table is partial and in-frame only. The sample yields 50,000 to 65,000 clones, 60% to 85% seen once. The V gene lost 5 bases and the J gene lost 9 bases, with 11 bases spanning the gap. Germline CDR1 is SEHNR and CDR2 is FQNEAQ (reference sequence). The CDR3 sequence is 12 residues long. Single viable CD3+CD4+CD8-CD45RO+ cells were sorted as the memory CD4+ T cells. These data originate in a study of memory CD4+ T cells and cytomegalovirus serostatus. About the study: Healthy Belgian adult donors included fewer than 10 CMV-positive and fewer than 25 CMV-negative people.

Study conclusions and caveats: The CMV-associated TCR signature appears largely within the CD4+ memory repertoire. About 40% of the roughly 150 known CMV-associated TCRbeta sequences appeared in CD4+ memory.

The sequence came from an adult in good health and CMV-seropositive. The chain has TRBV7-9 and TRBJ1-5; D not resolved. The source material was memory CD4+ T cells from blood. The CDR3, as DNA: TGTGCCAGCAGCCAACCAGGTGGGCCCCAGCATTTT. Its translation: CASSQPGGPQHF. Together with reference TRBV7-9 and TRBJ1-5, the CDR3 gives the full variable domain: DTGVSQNPRHKITKRGQNVTFRCDPISEHNRLYWYRQTLGQGPEFLTYFQNEAQLEKSRLLSDRFSAERPKGSFSTLEIQRTEQGDSAMYLCASSQPGGPQHFGDGTRLSIL.